There are a few counts of the clone carrying this T cell receptor (beta chain). This record belongs to a study of cytomegalovirus exposure and HLA in healthy donors. This CDR3 is built from 13 residues. Germline V gene data show CDR1 as MNHEY and CDR2 as SMNVEV (reference sequence). The V segment lost 5 bases and the J segment 12 bases; nucleotides outside the gene matches: 10. A multiplex PCR was run with 60 Vbeta primers and 13 Jbeta primers. Generated by immunoSEQ multiplex PCR, the TCRdb table keeps only in-frame clones and is missing some. This sample yields 150,000 to 200,000 clones, of which 80% are seen a single time; 0.9% to 1.2% belongs to the top ten.

The receptor was derived from a woman aged 40 to 55 in good health and CMV-seronegative. The chain employs TRBV27 and TRBJ2-7, with 10 bases fitting TRBD1. The specimen sequenced was PBMCs. The CDR3 is CASSMGQGTVWYF. The CDR3 DNA reads as TGTGCCAGCAGTATGGGACAGGGGACGGTTTGGTACTTC.